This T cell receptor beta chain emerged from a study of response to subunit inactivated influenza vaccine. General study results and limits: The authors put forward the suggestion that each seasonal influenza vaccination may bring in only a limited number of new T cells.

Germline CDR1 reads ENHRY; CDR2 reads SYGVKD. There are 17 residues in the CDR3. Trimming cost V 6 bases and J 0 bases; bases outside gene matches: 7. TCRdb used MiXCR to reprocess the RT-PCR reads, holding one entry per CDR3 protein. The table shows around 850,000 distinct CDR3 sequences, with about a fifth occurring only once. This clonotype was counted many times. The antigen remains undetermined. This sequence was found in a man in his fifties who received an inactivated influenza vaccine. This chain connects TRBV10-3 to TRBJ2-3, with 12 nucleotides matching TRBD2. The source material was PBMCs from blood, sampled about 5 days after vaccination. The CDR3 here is CAIRTGTSGFSTDTQYF. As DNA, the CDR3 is TGTGCCATCAGGACCGGGACTAGCGGGTTTAGCACAGATACGCAGTATTTT.